The T cell receptor (beta chain) described here comes from a study of blood T cell repertoires in COVID-19. Assay: immunoSEQ multiplex PCR; the TCRdb copy retains only in-frame clones and omits some. This repertoire shows about 11,000 clones, around 90% found once; its top ten account for less than 25%. Germline V gene sequence: CDR1 SGHNT, CDR2 YYREEE (reference sequence). The V and J ends lost 2 bases and 4 bases respectively, with 9 bases between them. The CDR3 extends over 13 amino acids. The receptor was isolated from a woman aged 55 to 70 with active COVID-19. Specimen: peripheral blood. The V call is TRBV5-4, the J call TRBJ1-1; the D is unclear. The CDR3 sequence is CASSFSGSTEAFF. The CDR3 nucleotides read TGTGCCAGCAGCTTCTCTGGGAGCACTGAAGCTTTCTTT.